This T cell receptor beta chain is drawn from a study of control samples from healthy donors and cancer patients. This clone has only one observation. Using immunoSEQ multiplex PCR, the repertoire was profiled, and TCRdb retains in-frame clones only, with some absent. The data hold around 130,000 clones, with 88% observed a single time. There are 16 residues in the CDR3. The germline V gene encodes CDR1 SGHNT and CDR2 YENEEA. V shed 5 bases and J shed 2 bases, with 18 bases lying between them. Sequenced material: blood. This TCR derives from a middle-aged man in good health. The chain carries TRBV11-3 and TRBJ2-5, with a weak D call TRBD2 (6 bases). The CDR3 loop reads CASSHVGGTSQETQYF. The CDR3 DNA is TGTGCCAGCAGCCACGTTGGGGGGACCTCACAAGAGACCCAGTACTTC.